These 28 T cell receptor beta chains came from one sample sequenced in a study of blood T cells in healthy people across ages. The authors ran a second PCR of about 6 to 11 cycles using a sample-barcoded 5' primer and a J-beta primer mix. TCRdb reprocessed the 5' RACE reads via MiXCR and lists one record per CDR3 protein. Here the sample spans about 1.8 million distinct CDR3 sequences, less than 50% being singletons. The sample taken for sequencing was blood. All receptors derive from a woman between 40 and 55 years old in good health.

The rearrangement joins TRBV6-1 to TRBJ1-5; D unresolved. The CDR3 runs 12 residues. Germline V CDR1 and CDR2: MNHNS, SASEGT. V was pared by 3 bases and J by 9 bases, with 9 bases between. CDR3 region: CASSDPTRPQHF. The DNA of the CDR3 is TGTGCCAGCAGTGACCCGACACGGCCCCAGCATTTT.

This clonotype was seen a few times. The rearrangement links TRBV6-5 to TRBJ2-1; D could derive from TRBD1 or TRBD2 (6 bases each). The CDR3 runs 17 residues. Trimming took off 0 bases at V and 0 bases at J, with 12 bases between the two ends. Germline V CDR1 and CDR2: MNHEY, SVGAGI. CDR3: CASSYSRGAGSYNEQFF. The CDR3, as DNA: TGTGCCAGCAGTTACTCTAGGGGGGCTGGCTCCTACAATGAGCAGTTCTTC.

A single count supports this clonotype. Written as DNA, the CDR3 is TGTGCCAGCAGTTTATGGCAGGAAAAACTGTTTTTT. It encodes CASSLWQEKLFF. V and J are TRBV28 and TRBJ1-4; D is uncertain. V was trimmed by 0 bases and J by 8 bases, leaving 4 bases between them. Germline CDR1 MDHEN, CDR2 SYDVKM. This CDR3 is built from 12 residues.

The V call is TRBV11-2, the J call TRBJ2-7, with 9 nucleotides matching TRBD1. CDR1 SGHAT and CDR2 FQNNGV come from the germline V gene. The CDR3 has 15 residues. Germline trimming cut 2 bases from V and 4 bases from J; bases unmatched to any gene: 6. The CDR3 nucleotides are TGTGCCAGCAGCTTATCGGGGGACAGGGCATACGAGCAGTACTTC. Protein: CASSLSGDRAYEQYF. Using reference TRBV11-2 and TRBJ2-7 for the parts outside the CDR3, the full variable domain is EAGVAQSPRYKIIEKRQSVAFWCNPISGHATLYWYQQILGQGPKLLIQFQNNGVVDDSQLPKDRFSAERLKGVDSTLKIQPAKLEDSAVYLCASSLSGDRAYEQYFGPGTRLTVT.

This clonotype was observed a single time. The chain recombines TRBV12-1 with TRBJ2-1; TRBD2 is the table's D call, not checked against the DNA. TRBV12-1 counts as a pseudogene. The CDR3 length is 13 residues. CDR3 region: CATRPEHSNEQFF. In nucleotides, the CDR3 is TGTGCCACTCGTCCCGAACATTCCAATGAGCAGTTCTTC.

This chain uses TRBV10-3 with TRBJ2-1; D is possibly TRBD1 (5 bases). The CDR3 loop spans 15 amino acids. CDR1 and CDR2 from the germline V gene are ENHRY and SYGVKD. V was pared by 0 bases and J by 1 base, with 7 bases between. CDR3 DNA sequence: TGTGCCATCAGTGAGTCTCAGGGTTCCTACAATGAGCAGTTCTTC. Translated, it gives CAISESQGSYNEQFF.

The V gene is TRBV4-1, the J gene TRBJ1-1; D gene unclear. This CDR3 is 18 amino acids long. Looked up from germline, CDR1 is MGHRA and CDR2 is YSYEKL. The V end lost 4 bases, the J end lost 4 bases, and 25 bases lay between the germline ends. The CDR3 region has the DNA TGCGCCAGCAGCCGTACATCGCCAGCCGGACTGAGCGTCACTGAAGCTTTCTTT. This sequence encodes CASSRTSPAGLSVTEAFF.

The chain joins TRBV10-3 to TRBJ2-7; the match to TRBD1 covers 7 bases. V dropped 3 bases and J dropped 3; count of bases not matched to a gene: 5. Looked up from germline, CDR1 is ENHRY and CDR2 is SYGVKD. The CDR3 consists of 14 residues. The CDR3 region is CAISDTWTGYEQYF. CDR3 DNA: TGTGCCATCAGTGACACTTGGACAGGCTACGAGCAGTACTTC.

The J gene is TRBJ1-2, the V gene TRBV7-2; D is possibly TRBD1 (5 bases). Germline loops: CDR1 SGHTA, CDR2 FQGNSA. The CDR3 loop spans 15 amino acids. Trimming left V 1 base short and J 2 bases short, with 11 bases between. The CDR3 sequence: CASSLGAGGNYGYTF. The DNA for the CDR3 is TGTGCCAGCAGCTTAGGGGCGGGGGGAAACTATGGCTACACCTTC.

Comment on this clonotype: Germline and junction disagree at one end, which may indicate a read error. V is TRBV12-3 or TRBV12-4 and J is TRBJ2-4; no reliable D call. The CDR3 length is 14 residues. The CDR3 region is CAGSETAAKNIQYF. In DNA, the CDR3 is TGTGCCGGCAGCGAAACAGCAGCCAAAAACATTCAGTACTTC.

There are a few counts of this clonotype. V usage is TRBV24-1 and J usage is TRBJ2-7, with D perhaps TRBD1 (6 bases). The V and J ends lost 0 bases and 7 bases respectively, with 12 bases between them. The CDR3 totals 14 residues. CDR1 and CDR2 (germline): KGHDR, SFDVKD. Here the CDR3 DNA reads TGTGCCACCAGTGATTTGCAGGGGTCGGATGAGCAGTACTTC. This sequence encodes CATSDLQGSDEQYF.

A word on this clonotype: Relative to the germline gene, one junction end is altered; a read error may explain this. The genes are TRBV4-3 and TRBJ2-1; TRBD2 aligns across 8 bases. Germline values: CDR1 LGHNA, CDR2 YSLEER. The CDR3 loop spans 15 amino acids. The CDR3 nucleotides are TGCGCCAGCAGCCAAAGCCGGGGGGGAGGGAATGGGCAGTTCTTC. Its protein product is CASSQSRGGGNGQFF.

This clonotype was found a few times. The chain has TRBV12-3 or TRBV12-4 and TRBJ2-1, with 8 bases lining up with TRBD1. Unmatched junction bases numbered 7, after V lost 5 bases and J lost 10 bases. The CDR3 spans 13 residues. The CDR3 nucleotides read TGTGCCAGCAGTCCCGGACAGGGTGAGGAGCAGTTCTTC. Translation gives CASSPGQGEEQFF.

This CDR3 reads CASRRHPNYGYTF. In DNA form, the CDR3 reads TGTGCCAGTAGACGGCACCCAAACTATGGCTACACCTTC. V gene TRBV27 combines with J gene TRBJ1-2; no definite D call. The CDR3 runs to 13 residues. The germline gives CDR1 MNHEY, CDR2 SMNVEV (reference sequence). Trimming took 9 bases from V and 2 from J, leaving 13 bases between them.

The chain recombines TRBV28 with TRBJ2-1; 7 nucleotides align to TRBD1. Germline CDR1 and CDR2: MDHEN and SYDVKM. The CDR3 covers 15 residues. The ends lost 2 bases at V and 5 bases at J; junction bases unmatched: 6. The CDR3 sequence is CASSLNDRVNNEQFF. DNA for the CDR3: TGTGCCAGCAGTTTAAATGACAGGGTCAACAATGAGCAGTTCTTC.

V gene TRBV7-4 combines with J gene TRBJ2-5; D gene uncertain. Trimming took off 1 base at V and 6 bases at J, with 15 bases between the two ends. The CDR3 has 15 residues. The germline CDR1 and CDR2 sequences are SGHVT and SQSDAQ. CDR3 residues: CASSLVRWLNKTQYF. CDR3 in DNA: TGTGCCAGCAGCTTAGTGCGTTGGCTCAACAAGACCCAGTACTTC.

In its sample, this clonotype was seen a few times. The rearrangement links TRBV11-1 to TRBJ2-1, with D perhaps being TRBD1 or TRBD2 (6 bases each). Germline V CDR1 and CDR2: SGHAT, FQDESV (reference sequence). CDR3 length: 14 amino acids. The V end lost 3 bases, the J end lost 5 bases, and 11 bases lay between the germline ends. CDR3 sequence reads: CASSLGGPDNEQFF. CDR3 DNA sequence: TGTGCCAGCAGCTTGGGGGGCCCAGACAATGAGCAGTTCTTC.

The chain has TRBV20-1 and TRBJ2-7; TRBD1 matches 8 bases. Germline CDR1 DFQATT, CDR2 SNEGSKA (reference sequence). V lost 0 bases to trimming and J lost 5 bases; unmatched junction nucleotides: 12. The CDR3 loop spans 16 amino acids. CDR3 in DNA: TGCAGTGCTAGAGATCTGATAGGGACAGGTATGAACGAGCAGTACTTC. This gives the protein CSARDLIGTGMNEQYF.

This clonotype was seen a handful of times. V and J are TRBV9 and TRBJ2-3; 8 nucleotides agree with TRBD1. CDR3 length: 14 residues. The germline V gene encodes CDR1 SGDLS and CDR2 YYNGEE. V lost 4 bases and J lost 2; bases outside the gene matches: 3. For the CDR3, the DNA is TGTGCCAGCAGCCAGACAGGGGCCACAGATACGCAGTATTTT. Its translation is CASSQTGATDTQYF.

The gene calls are TRBV27 and TRBJ2-4, with D possibly matching TRBD2 (6 bases). V lost 6 bases and J lost 4, with 7 bases in between. The CDR3 has 12 amino acids. Germline CDR1 is MNHEY and CDR2 is SMNVEV (reference sequence). The CDR3 is CASRAGKNIQYF. The DNA for the CDR3 is TGTGCCAGCAGAGCGGGTAAAAACATTCAGTACTTC.

The V call is TRBV6-1, the J call TRBJ1-2; D unclear. The V and J ends lost 1 base and 8 bases respectively, with 5 bases between them. The germline CDR1 and CDR2 sequences are MNHNS and SASEGT. This CDR3 comprises 11 residues. CDR3 in DNA: TGTGCCAGCAGTGAAGATTTGGGCTACACCTTC. This sequence encodes CASSEDLGYTF.

This clonotype has a handful of counts. V gene TRBV5-1 combines with J gene TRBJ2-5; D possibly uses TRBD1 or TRBD2 (5 bases each). This CDR3 has 15 residues. With 7 bases removed from V and 2 bases from J, the gap between germline ends came to 18 bases. In germline, CDR1 is SGHRS, CDR2 YFSETQ. The CDR3 protein is CASYDSGGSQETQYF. CDR3 bases: TGCGCCAGCTATGATTCTGGGGGAAGTCAAGAGACCCAGTACTTC.

The chain is built from TRBV20-1 and TRBJ2-5; tentative D call: TRBD2 (6 bases). This CDR3 comprises 16 residues. Germline-derived CDR1 and CDR2 are DFQATT and SNEGSKA (reference sequence). V was cut by 5 bases and J by 2 bases, with 21 bases left in between. CDR3 protein: CSAEGRHKKTQETQYF. The CDR3 coding sequence is TGCAGTGCTGAGGGGAGGCACAAGAAAACTCAAGAGACCCAGTACTTC.

A single count supports this clonotype. It is unclear where the CDR3 begins or ends on the DNA, so no DNA is shown, and the CDR3 is as TCRdb lists it. CDR3 sequence: CATDYGCTF. This chain joins TRBV6-1 and TRBJ1-2. Looked up from germline, CDR1 is MNHNS and CDR2 is SASEGT. The CDR3 adds up to 9 amino acids, both ends counted.

In its sample, this clonotype was seen a few times. The CDR3 loop reads CSVDLQGSEQFF. The CDR3 nucleotides read TGCAGCGTTGACTTACAGGGGAGTGAGCAGTTCTTC. The chain combines TRBV29-1 with TRBJ2-1; 7 nucleotides align to TRBD1. Germline values: CDR1 SQVTM, CDR2 ANQGSEA. The CDR3 runs to 12 residues. Trimming cost V 3 bases and J 9 bases; bases outside gene matches: 5.

V is TRBV20-1 and J is TRBJ1-6; perhaps TRBD1 as D (5 bases). This CDR3 comprises 14 residues. V dropped 5 bases and J dropped 7 bases, with 15 bases sitting between them. Germline-derived CDR1 and CDR2 are DFQATT and SNEGSKA (reference sequence). DNA of the CDR3: TGCAGTGCTCCCAATGGGGCGGGGAATTCACCCCTCCACTTT. It yields the protein CSAPNGAGNSPLHF.

This clonotype has more than one count but fewer than ten. The chain uses TRBV5-6 and TRBJ2-1; a weak D match, TRBD2 (6 bases). The germline V gene encodes CDR1 SGHDT and CDR2 YYEEEE. Trimming removed 4 bases from V and 2 bases from J, with 13 bases in between. There are 15 residues in the CDR3. The CDR3 protein is CASSPGPGAYNEQFF. The CDR3 bases are TGTGCCAGCAGCCCGGGGCCGGGGGCCTACAATGAGCAGTTCTTC.

CDR3 in DNA: TGTGCCAGCAGATCCGTCCCCACCGGGGAGCTGTTTTTT. Encoded protein: CASRSVPTGELFF. The chain joins TRBV28 to TRBJ2-2; no firm D call. Germline CDR1 MDHEN, CDR2 SYDVKM. The V end lost 6 bases, the J end lost 4 bases, and 9 bases lay between the germline ends. The CDR3 spans 13 residues.